A single TCR beta chain is shown here with its context. These data belong to a study of blood T cell repertoires in COVID-19. In the source study's methods: Reference gene primer amplification yielded estimated nucleated cell counts. Assay: immunoSEQ multiplex PCR; the TCRdb copy retains only in-frame clones and omits some. The D gene and trimming were derived from the DNA, and the V and J assignments and clone size from that table. The repertoire holds 350,000 or so clones, with roughly 90% as singletons. The germline V gene encodes CDR1 GTSNPN and CDR2 SVGIG (reference sequence). This CDR3 has 11 residues. Trimming removed 5 bases from V and 2 bases from J, with 6 bases in between.

Input material: PBMCs or T cells enriched from blood (not recorded which). The chain joins TRBV30 to TRBJ1-1, with D perhaps TRBD1 (5 bases). The TCR originated in a woman aged 30 to 39 who had been exposed to COVID-19. CDR3 bases: TGTGCCTGGGACAGAAACACTGAAGCTTTCTTT. Translating gives CAWDRNTEAFF.